This TCR beta chain was profiled in a study of blood T cell repertoires in COVID-19. Study-wide context: Samples of COVID-19 (acute and convalescent) were obtained from the United States, Italy and Spain. In each case, the material was cDNA or gDNA derived from T cells, B-cell-depleted T cells, or PBMCs.

Methods used by the authors: Using reference gene primer amplification, nucleated cell counts were estimated. Measured with immunoSEQ multiplex PCR; TCRdb has only the in-frame clones, and not every one. The D gene and trimming were derived from the DNA, and the V and J assignments and clone size from that table. The sample holds under 300,000 clones; about 88% are singletons and the top ten take around 0.99%. Germline V gene data show CDR1 as SGHNT and CDR2 as YENEEA. V lost 5 bases and J lost 1, with 17 bases in between. The CDR3 covers 16 residues. The J gene is TRBJ1-1, the V gene TRBV11-3; D possibly corresponds to TRBD1 (6 bases). The sequence came from a woman between 35 and 50 years old who had recovered from COVID-19. The sequencing sample was made of peripheral blood. For the CDR3, the DNA is TGTGCCAGCAGCCCAGGACAGACCAACGGGAACACTGAAGCTTTCTTT. It yields the protein CASSPGQTNGNTEAFF.